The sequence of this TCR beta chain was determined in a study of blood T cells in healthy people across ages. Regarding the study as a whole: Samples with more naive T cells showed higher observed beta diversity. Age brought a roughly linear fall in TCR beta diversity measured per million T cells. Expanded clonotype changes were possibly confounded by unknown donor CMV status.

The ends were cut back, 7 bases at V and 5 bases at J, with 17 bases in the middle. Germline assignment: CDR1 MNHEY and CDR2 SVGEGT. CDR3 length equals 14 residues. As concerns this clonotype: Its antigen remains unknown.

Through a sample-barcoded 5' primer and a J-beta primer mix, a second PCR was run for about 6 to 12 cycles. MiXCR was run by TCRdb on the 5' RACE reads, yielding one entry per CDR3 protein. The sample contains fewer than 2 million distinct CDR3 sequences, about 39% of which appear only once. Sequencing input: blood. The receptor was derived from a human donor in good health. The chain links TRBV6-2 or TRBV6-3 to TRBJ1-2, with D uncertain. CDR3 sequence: CASMYSGPAYGYTF. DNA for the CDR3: TGTGCCAGCATGTATTCGGGCCCAGCATATGGCTACACCTTC.